Each of the 17 T cell receptor beta chains below was sequenced from the same sample in a study of T cells in Graves' hyperthyroidism and ophthalmopathy (dated by TCRdb to between 2019 and 2020). Preparation of the library involved multiplex PCR. Sequencing used an Illumina HiSeq 2000. The TCR beta CDR3 regions were amplified from RNA transcripts. A first-round RT-PCR of the TCR CDR3 used the HTBI primer set with the Qiagen OneStep RT-PCR kit. Through fastp at Q25 and MiXCR, TCRdb rebuilt clones from the public reads, retaining in-frame beta chains. For every CDR3 protein sequence, its rows merge into one entry that carries the most common genes and DNA. The sample has more than 300,000 distinct CDR3 sequences on record, roughly 15% of them singletons. The leading ten clones occupy around a fifth of the sample. The sample consisted of blood. These receptors came from a woman younger than 45 with Graves' ophthalmopathy.

This clonotype was found many times. This rearrangement joins TRBV6-6 to TRBJ1-1; no reliable D call. The CDR3 contains 13 residues. The V gene lost 0 bases and the J gene lost 1 base, with 3 bases spanning the gap. The V gene's germline CDR1 is MNHNY and CDR2 SVGAGI (reference sequence). This CDR3 is CASSYSRNTEAFF. The DNA for the CDR3 is TGTGCCAGCAGTTACTCCCGGAACACTGAAGCTTTCTTT.

This clonotype was seen many times. The chain combines TRBV28 with TRBJ2-3; 13 bases align to TRBD2. The CDR3 extends over 14 amino acids. The trim removed 8 bases at V and 4 bases at J, leaving 3 bases unmatched. Germline V CDR1 and CDR2: MDHEN, SYDVKM. CDR3 residues: CASGTSGVSDTQYF. CDR3 sequence (DNA): TGTGCCAGCGGGACTAGCGGGGTCTCAGATACGCAGTATTTT.

This clonotype was recorded many times. The rearrangement links TRBV3-1 to TRBJ1-3, with D tentatively TRBD1 (5 bases). Per germline, CDR1 LGHDT and CDR2 YNNKEL (reference sequence). The CDR3 totals 16 residues. V shed 1 base and J shed 0 bases, with 10 bases lying between them. DNA for the CDR3: TGTGCCAGCAGCCAAGCGGGACCAAACTCTGGAAACACCATATATTTT. Amino acid sequence: CASSQAGPNSGNTIYF.

The genes are TRBV4-1 and TRBJ2-2; the D is unclear. The CDR3 is 15 residues long. V lost 4 bases to trimming and J lost 0 bases, with 9 bases between them. The germline CDR1 and CDR2 sequences are MGHRA and YSYEKL. CDR3 protein: CASSRPETNTGELFF. The DNA of the CDR3 is TGCGCCAGCAGCCGCCCCGAAACGAACACCGGGGAGCTGTTTTTT.

This clonotype was observed many times. V and J are TRBV30 and TRBJ2-7, with unresolved D. In germline, CDR1 is GTSNPN, CDR2 SVGIG (reference sequence). The CDR3 runs 13 residues. The germline V and J ends were trimmed by 0 bases and 2 bases, with 8 bases remaining between them. The CDR3 sequence is CAWSVVETYEQYF. DNA of the CDR3: TGTGCCTGGAGTGTTGTAGAAACCTACGAGCAGTACTTC. Filled out from reference TRBV30 and TRBJ2-7, the complete variable domain reads SQTIHQWPATLVQPVGSPLSLECTVEGTSNPNLYWYRQAAGRGLQLLFYSVGIGQISSEVPQNLSASRPQDRQFILSSKKLLLSDSGFYLCAWSVVETYEQYFGPGTRLTVT.

This clonotype was observed a handful of times. The chain recombines TRBV4-1 with TRBJ2-3; 10 bases fit TRBD2. The CDR3 extends over 18 amino acids. J gave up 5 bases and V 1 base, and 12 bases lay outside the gene matches. CDR1 is MGHRA and CDR2 is YSYEKL in the germline V gene. CDR3 DNA: TGCGCCAGCAGCCAAGCTTTATTGCTAGCGGGGGAAGTAGATACGCAGTATTTT. Translation: CASSQALLLAGEVDTQYF.

This chain connects TRBV5-6 to TRBJ1-2, with 9 positions matching TRBD1. The V gene's germline CDR1 is SGHDT and CDR2 YYEEEE. The V gene end was trimmed by 5 bases and the J gene end by 8 bases; junction bases not matched to a gene: 13. This CDR3 contains 15 residues. The CDR3 here is CASSYAGTGLRGYTF. CDR3 in DNA: TGTGCCAGCAGTTACGCCGGGACAGGGCTCCGGGGCTACACCTTC.

This clonotype was detected ten times or more. V gene TRBV14 combines with J gene TRBJ1-2; no clear D gene. CDR3 length: 18 residues. V lost 1 base, J lost 0 bases, and 18 bases lay in between. The germline gives CDR1 SGHDN, CDR2 FVKESK. CDR3 region: CASSQGRRMRETNYGYTF. The CDR3 DNA reads TGTGCCAGCAGCCAAGGTCGACGGATGCGGGAAACTAACTATGGCTACACCTTC.

This sequence joins TRBV18 and TRBJ2-1; 7 positions match TRBD1. The germline V gene has CDR1 KGHSH and CDR2 LQKENI. The CDR3 totals 14 residues. V lost 4 bases to trimming and J lost 5 bases; unmatched junction nucleotides: 5. The CDR3 sequence is CASSLEGTDNEQFF. The CDR3 nucleotides are TGTGCCAGCTCACTAGAGGGGACAGACAATGAGCAGTTCTTC.

This chain connects TRBV7-8 to TRBJ2-4; weak D call: TRBD2 (5 bases). The germline V and J ends were trimmed by 1 base and 0 bases, with 16 bases remaining between them. The CDR3 length is 18 residues. From germline, CDR1 is SGHVS and CDR2 FQNEAQ. CDR3: CASSLGPFRGIAKNIQYF. Written as DNA, the CDR3 is TGTGCCAGCAGCTTAGGGCCCTTTAGAGGGATAGCCAAAAACATTCAGTACTTC.

This clonotype has more than one count but fewer than ten. At one end, the junction sequence differs from germline, possibly due to a read error. The gene calls are TRBV9 and TRBJ1-1, with D unclear. This CDR3 region has 13 residues. Germline V gives CDR1 SGDLS, CDR2 YYNGEE. Written as DNA, the CDR3 is TGTGCCTGCAGCGTAGCCTTGGACACTGAAGCTTTCTTT. It specifies CACSVALDTEAFF.

Comments on this clonotype: Being one base from a much bigger clone, this may be a read error. V and J are TRBV28 and TRBJ2-7, with 9 bases identical to TRBD2. Looked up from germline, CDR1 is MDHEN and CDR2 is SYDVKM. The trim removed 6 bases at V and 6 bases at J, leaving 9 bases unmatched. The CDR3 extends over 14 amino acids. The CDR3 protein is CASRKYSGGSEQYF. The CDR3 region has the DNA TGTGCCAGCAGGAAATATAGCGGGGGCAGCGAGCAGTACTTC.

This clonotype was seen repeatedly, ten times or more. The chain is built from TRBV29-1 and TRBJ1-2; 7 nucleotides line up with TRBD1. The CDR3 totals 13 residues. The V gene's germline CDR1 is SQVTM and CDR2 ANQGSEA. The trim removed 2 bases at V and 7 bases at J, leaving 7 bases unmatched. CDR3 in amino acids: CSVEYPGGVGYTF. As DNA, the CDR3 is TGCAGCGTTGAATACCCAGGGGGTGTTGGCTACACCTTC. Full variable domain (outside the CDR3, taken from reference TRBV29-1 and TRBJ1-2): SAVISQKPSRDICQRGTSLTIQCQVDSQVTMMFWYRQQPGQSLTLIATANQGSEATYESGFVIDKFPISRPNLTFSTLTVSNMSPEDSSIYLCSVEYPGGVGYTFGSGTRLTVV.

This clonotype has a handful of counts. The chain has TRBV20-1 and TRBJ2-4; TRBD1 is a possible D gene (6 bases). Germline CDR1 is DFQATT and CDR2 is SNEGSKA (reference sequence). V dropped 5 bases and J dropped 1 base, with 18 bases sitting between them. The CDR3 spans 16 residues. The CDR3 sequence: CSAPRNRAPAKNIQYF. The CDR3 coding sequence is TGCAGTGCTCCTAGAAACAGGGCCCCTGCCAAAAACATTCAGTACTTC.

This clonotype was counted at least ten times. This chain connects TRBV11-1 to TRBJ2-3, with TRBD1 as a possible D gene (5 bases). The CDR3 runs 15 residues. V shed 5 bases and J shed 2 bases, with 14 bases lying between them. CDR1 is SGHAT and CDR2 is FQDESV in the germline V gene (reference sequence). CDR3 residues: CASSPTQGPTDTQYF. For the CDR3, the DNA is TGTGCCAGCAGCCCAACCCAGGGTCCCACAGATACGCAGTATTTT.

This clonotype was counted at least ten times. The J gene is TRBJ1-2, the V gene TRBV2, with D perhaps matching TRBD1 (6 bases). Trimming pared 1 base from V and 3 bases from J, leaving 12 bases between. The CDR3 spans 15 residues. Looked up from germline, CDR1 is SNHLY and CDR2 is FYNNEI. Here the CDR3 DNA reads TGTGCCAGCAGTGAAGGGGGTGGGGGCTACTATGGCTACACCTTC. Protein sequence: CASSEGGGGYYGYTF.

This clonotype was detected once. The chain employs TRBV19 and TRBJ1-5; D gene uncertain. Germline-derived CDR1 and CDR2 are LNHDA and SQIVND (reference sequence). The CDR3 loop spans 13 amino acids. V dropped 5 bases and J dropped 11 bases, with 16 bases sitting between them. This chain's CDR3 is CASSSKLGLAQHF. For the CDR3, the DNA is TGTGCCAGTAGTTCGAAACTCGGGTTGGCCCAGCATTTT.